The count of the clone carrying this T cell receptor (beta chain) is one. This specimen comes from a study of blood T cell repertoires in COVID-19. Study context: The United States, Italy and Spain were the sources of the acute and convalescent COVID-19 samples. In each case, the material was cDNA or gDNA derived from T cells, B-cell-depleted T cells, or PBMCs.

The trim removed 9 bases at V and 1 base at J, leaving 18 bases unmatched. This CDR3 region has 18 residues. The germline V gene has CDR1 LNHDA and CDR2 SQIVND (reference sequence). In the original workflow: Estimated nucleated cell counts came from reference gene primer amplification. Assay used: immunoSEQ multiplex PCR; TCRdb lists only in-frame clones, some missing. Clone size and V and J calls were adopted from that table, with D and trimming inferred from the DNA. Of more than 250,000 clones listed, roughly 84% were seen once; the top ten hold approximately 9%. Sequenced input: peripheral blood. The source of this sequence is a human donor in a cohort sampled during active COVID-19. The V and J genes are TRBV19 and TRBJ2-4; TRBD2 matches at 7 bases. This CDR3 reads CASSGLGLSPSAKNIQYF. CDR3 DNA: TGTGCCAGCAGCGGACTAGGTCTTTCCCCTTCGGCCAAAAACATTCAGTACTTC.